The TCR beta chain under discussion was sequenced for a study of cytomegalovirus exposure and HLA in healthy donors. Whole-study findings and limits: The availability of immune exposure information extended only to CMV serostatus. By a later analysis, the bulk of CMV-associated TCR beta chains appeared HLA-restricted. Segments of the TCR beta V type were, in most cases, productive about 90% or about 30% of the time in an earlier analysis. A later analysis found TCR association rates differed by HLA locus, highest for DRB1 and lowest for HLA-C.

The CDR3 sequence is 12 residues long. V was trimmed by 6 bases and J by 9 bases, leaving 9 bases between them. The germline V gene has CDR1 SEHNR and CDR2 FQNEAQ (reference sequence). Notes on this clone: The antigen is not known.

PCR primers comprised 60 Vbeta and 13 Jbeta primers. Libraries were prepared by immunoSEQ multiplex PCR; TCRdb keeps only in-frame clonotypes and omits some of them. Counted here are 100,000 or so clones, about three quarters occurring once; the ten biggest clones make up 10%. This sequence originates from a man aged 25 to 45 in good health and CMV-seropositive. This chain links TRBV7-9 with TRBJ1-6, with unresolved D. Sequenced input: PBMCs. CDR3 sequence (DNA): TGTGCCAGCAGTCGAGAGGGTTCACCCCTCCACTTT. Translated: CASSREGSPLHF.